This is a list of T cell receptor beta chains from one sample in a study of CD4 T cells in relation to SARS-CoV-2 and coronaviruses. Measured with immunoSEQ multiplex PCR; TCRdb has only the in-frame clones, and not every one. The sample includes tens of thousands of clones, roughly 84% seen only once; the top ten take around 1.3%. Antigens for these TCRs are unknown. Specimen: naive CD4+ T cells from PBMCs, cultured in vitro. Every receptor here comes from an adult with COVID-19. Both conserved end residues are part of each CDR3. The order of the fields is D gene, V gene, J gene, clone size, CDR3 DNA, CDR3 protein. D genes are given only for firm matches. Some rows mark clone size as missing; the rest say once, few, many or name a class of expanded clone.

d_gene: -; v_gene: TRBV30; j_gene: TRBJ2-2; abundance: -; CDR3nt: TGTGCCTGGACTAACACCGGGGAGCTGTTTTTT; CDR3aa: CAWTNTGELFF
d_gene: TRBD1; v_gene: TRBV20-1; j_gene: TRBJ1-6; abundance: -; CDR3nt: TGCAGTGCGAGTGGGGACAGGGGGAATTTTAATTCACCCCTCCACTTT; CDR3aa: CSASGDRGNFNSPLHF
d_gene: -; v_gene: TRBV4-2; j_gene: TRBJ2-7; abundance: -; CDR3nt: TGTGCCAGCAGCCAAGATGTTAAGGATCCGGGGGTTCACGAGCAGTACTTC; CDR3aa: CASSQDVKDPGVHEQYF
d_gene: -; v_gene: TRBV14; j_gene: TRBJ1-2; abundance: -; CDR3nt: TGTGCCAGCAGCCAATTTACATTTAACTATGGCTACACCTTC; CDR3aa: CASSQFTFNYGYTF
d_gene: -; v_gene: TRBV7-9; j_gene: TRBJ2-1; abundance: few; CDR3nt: TGTGCCAGCAGCTTAGGTACGGAAAACAATGAGCAGTTCTTC; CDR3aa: CASSLGTENNEQFF
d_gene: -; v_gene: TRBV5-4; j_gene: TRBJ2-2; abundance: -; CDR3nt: TGTGCCAGCAGCTATAAAAATACCGGGGAGCTGTTTTTT; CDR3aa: CASSYKNTGELFF
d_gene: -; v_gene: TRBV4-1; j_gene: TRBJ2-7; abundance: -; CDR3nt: TGCGCCAGCACCATGACCTCTTACTCCTACGAGCAGTACTTC; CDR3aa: CASTMTSYSYEQYF
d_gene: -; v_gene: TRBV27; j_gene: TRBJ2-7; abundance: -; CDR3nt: TGTGCCAGCAGTTTACTGGAAGATTCCAACGAGCAGTACTTC; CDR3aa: CASSLLEDSNEQYF
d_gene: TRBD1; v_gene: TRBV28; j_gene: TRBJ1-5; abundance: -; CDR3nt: TGTGCCAGCAGTTTGCTCCAGGGGGGGGGAAGGCAGCCCCAGCATTTT; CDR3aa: CASSLLQGGGRQPQHF
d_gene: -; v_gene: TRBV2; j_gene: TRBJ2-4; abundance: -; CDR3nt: TGTGCCAGCAATGAACAGACGGCCAAAAACATTCAGTACTTC; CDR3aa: CASNEQTAKNIQYF
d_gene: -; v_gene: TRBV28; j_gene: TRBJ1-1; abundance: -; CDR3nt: TGTGCCAGCAGTTTAAATGGGGGCCCCACTGAAGCTTTCTTT; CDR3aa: CASSLNGGPTEAFF